Below are 4 T cell receptor beta chains sequenced from a single sample in a study of Ad26.COV2.S vaccination and SARS-CoV-2 variants (dated by TCRdb to 2020 to 2023). The sample's treatment or condition label is to be understood as: over 15 received Ad26.COV2.S at low or high dose, single or two shots; about 5 received placebo; per-sample allocation not given. Repertoires of vaccine and placebo recipients were sequenced from samples taken on day 63 after the first injection. Library preparation used the immunoSEQ multiplex PCR assay. This immuneACCESS table, as held by TCRdb, lists in-frame sequences with V and J called but not all clones. Of the missing ones, under half trace to an unresolved V gene in checked studies; the others have no known cause. Here the sample has 400,000 to 500,000 clones; nearly 90% occur a single time. The leading ten clones occupy around 2.6% of the sample. This sample comprised peripheral blood, obtained in a trial of Ad26.COV2.S vaccine versus placebo. These receptors all come from a person between 18 and 65 years old who received the Ad26.COV2.S COVID-19 vaccine or a placebo.

This chain connects TRBV30 to TRBJ1-3; 7 positions match TRBD1. CDR3 length: 13 residues. The V and J ends lost 5 bases and 7 bases, in that order; junction bases with no gene match: 8. Germline CDR1 GTSNPN, CDR2 SVGIG (reference sequence). The CDR3 is CAWATGNRNTIYF. Here the CDR3 DNA reads TGTGCCTGGGCGACAGGGAACAGGAACACCATATATTTT.

The genes are TRBV6-6 and TRBJ2-1, with 11 bases identical to TRBD2. Germline assignment: CDR1 MNHNY and CDR2 SVGAGI (reference sequence). The CDR3 totals 16 residues. The V gene end was trimmed by 0 bases and the J gene end by 4 bases; junction bases not matched to a gene: 2. CDR3 coding DNA: TGTGCCAGCAGTTACTCGACTAGCGGGGCTTACAATGAGCAGTTCTTC. Translation gives CASSYSTSGAYNEQFF.

This chain joins TRBV28 and TRBJ1-5, with 7 nucleotides matching TRBD1. The ends lost 7 bases at V and 0 bases at J; junction bases unmatched: 12. The germline gives CDR1 MDHEN, CDR2 SYDVKM. CDR3 size: 17 residues. CDR3 DNA: TGTGCCAGCAAGCGGGACAGACTCGAGTATAGCAATCAGCCCCAGCATTTT. As protein: CASKRDRLEYSNQPQHF.

The chain combines TRBV11-3 with TRBJ1-1; D is unclear. The CDR3 contains 11 residues. CDR1 and CDR2 (germline): SGHNT, YENEEA. The ends were cut back, 9 bases at V and 8 bases at J, with 13 bases in the middle. This CDR3 reads CASRSKSEAFF. CDR3 DNA: TGTGCCAGTAGATCCAAGTCCGAAGCTTTCTTT.